This T cell receptor beta chain was recovered during a study of blood T cell repertoires in COVID-19. In the study overall: Samples came from the United States, Italy and Spain, spanning acute and convalescent COVID-19. T cells, B-cell-depleted T cells, or PBMCs supplied cDNA or gDNA.

The CDR3 loop spans 14 amino acids. The V gene's germline CDR1 is SGHTA and CDR2 FQGNSA. Germline trimming cut 5 bases from V and 5 bases from J; bases unmatched to any gene: 6. Under the authors' procedure: How many nucleated cells were present was estimated from reference gene primer amplification. Only in-frame clones appear in the TCRdb table, and some are missing; sequencing was by immunoSEQ multiplex PCR. The V and J calls and clone size are taken from that table; D and trimming were inferred from the DNA. The sample records under 250,000 clones, approximately 83% being singletons. The source is a man aged 50-60 years with active or convalescent COVID-19. This chain joins TRBV7-2 and TRBJ1-2; TRBD1 agrees at 9 bases. Specimen: peripheral blood. CDR3 nucleotide sequence: TGTGCCAGCAGCCGGTCCGGGACAGGGTATGGCTACACCTTC. It codes for CASSRSGTGYGYTF. Looking up the rest from reference TRBV7-2 and TRBJ1-2 gives the full variable domain: GAGVSQSPSNKVTEKGKDVELRCDPISGHTALYWYRQSLGQGLEFLIYFQGNSAPDKSGLPSDRFSAERTGGSVSTLTIQRTQQEDSAVYLCASSRSGTGYGYTFGSGTRLTVV.